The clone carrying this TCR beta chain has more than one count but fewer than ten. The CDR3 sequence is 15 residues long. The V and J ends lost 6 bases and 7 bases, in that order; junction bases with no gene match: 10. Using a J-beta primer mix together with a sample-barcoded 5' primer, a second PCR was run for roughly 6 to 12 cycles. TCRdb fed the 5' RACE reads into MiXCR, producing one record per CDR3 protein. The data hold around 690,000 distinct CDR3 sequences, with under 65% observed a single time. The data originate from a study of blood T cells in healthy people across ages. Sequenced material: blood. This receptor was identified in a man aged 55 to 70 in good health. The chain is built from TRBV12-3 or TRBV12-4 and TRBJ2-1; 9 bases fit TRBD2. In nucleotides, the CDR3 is TGTGCCAGCAGACCGAGCGGGGGGCCAAGAAATGAGCAGTTCTTC. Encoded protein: CASRPSGGPRNEQFF.